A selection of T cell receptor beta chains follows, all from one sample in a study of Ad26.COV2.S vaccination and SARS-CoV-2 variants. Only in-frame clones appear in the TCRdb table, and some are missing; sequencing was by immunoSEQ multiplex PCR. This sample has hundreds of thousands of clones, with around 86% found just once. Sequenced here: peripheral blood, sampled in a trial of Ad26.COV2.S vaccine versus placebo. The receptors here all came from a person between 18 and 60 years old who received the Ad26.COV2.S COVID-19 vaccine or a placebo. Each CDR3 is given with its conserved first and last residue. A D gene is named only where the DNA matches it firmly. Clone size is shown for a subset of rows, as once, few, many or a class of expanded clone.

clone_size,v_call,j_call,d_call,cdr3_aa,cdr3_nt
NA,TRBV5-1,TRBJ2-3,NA,CASSLDGVISDTQYF,TGCGCCAGCAGCTTGGATGGGGTTATTTCAGATACGCAGTATTTT
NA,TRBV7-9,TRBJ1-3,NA,CASSPDSHSGANTIYF,TGTGCCAGCAGCCCGGACAGCCACTCTGGCGCAAACACCATATATTTT
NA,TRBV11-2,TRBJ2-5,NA,CASSSRGGAQGGTQYF,TGTGCCAGCAGCTCCCGGGGCGGGGCCCAGGGAGGGACCCAGTACTTC
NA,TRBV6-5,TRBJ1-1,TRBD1,CASATGTYMNTEAFF,TGTGCCAGCGCGACAGGGACCTACATGAACACTGAAGCTTTCTTT
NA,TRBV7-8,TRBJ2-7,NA,CASSPRGRNEQYF,TGTGCCAGCAGCCCCAGGGGGAGGAACGAGCAGTACTTC
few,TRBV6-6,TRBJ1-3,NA,CASSDQGRGNTIYF,TGTGCCAGCAGTGATCAGGGCCGTGGAAACACCATATATTTT
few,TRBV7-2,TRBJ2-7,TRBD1,CASSLGTGVRNEQYF,TGTGCCAGCAGCTTAGGAACAGGGGTGCGTAACGAGCAGTACTTC
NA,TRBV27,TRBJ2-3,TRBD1,CASSFRQGGDTQYF,TGTGCCAGCAGTTTTAGACAGGGGGGGGATACGCAGTATTTT
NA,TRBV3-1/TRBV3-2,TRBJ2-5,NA,CASSQDLWGARETQYF,TGTGCCAGCAGCCAAGATCTATGGGGGGCTAGGGAGACCCAGTACTTC
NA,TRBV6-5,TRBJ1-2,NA,CASSYSTGFHGYTF,TGTGCCAGCAGTTACTCAACAGGGTTCCATGGCTACACCTTC
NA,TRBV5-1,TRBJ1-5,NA,CASSLSGTLNQPQHF,TGCGCCAGCAGCCTATCCGGGACACTCAATCAGCCCCAGCATTTT
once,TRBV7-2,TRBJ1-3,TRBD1,CASSLTGGIGNTIYF,TGTGCCAGCAGCCTGACAGGGGGAATTGGAAACACCATATATTTT
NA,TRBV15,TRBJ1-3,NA,CATSSPHGGSGNTIYF,TGTGCCACCAGCAGTCCTCACGGGGGCTCTGGAAACACCATATATTTT
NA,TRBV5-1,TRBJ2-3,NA,CASSLESDTQYF,TGCGCCAGCAGCTTGGAGTCAGATACGCAGTATTTT
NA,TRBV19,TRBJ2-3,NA,CASSPDRTDTQYF,TGTGCCAGTAGTCCGGACCGCACGGATACGCAGTATTTT
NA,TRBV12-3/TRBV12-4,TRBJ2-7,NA,CASSLGTYEQYF,TGTGCCAGTAGTCTTGGAACTTACGAGCAGTACTTC
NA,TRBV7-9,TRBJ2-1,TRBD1,CASSRGQGYNEQFF,TGTGCCAGCAGCCGGGGACAGGGTTACAATGAGCAGTTCTTC
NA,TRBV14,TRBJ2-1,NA,CASSQFSLGDEQFF,TGTGCCAGCAGCCAATTCTCACTAGGGGATGAGCAGTTCTTC
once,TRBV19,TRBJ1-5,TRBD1,CASSPIGQGRNQPQHF,TGTGCCAGTAGCCCTATCGGACAGGGTCGGAATCAGCCCCAGCATTTT
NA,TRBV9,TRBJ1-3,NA,CASSVSTPGNTIYF,TGTGCCAGCAGCGTATCAACACCTGGAAACACCATATATTTT
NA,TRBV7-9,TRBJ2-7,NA,CASSLQSYEQYF,TGTGCCAGCAGCTTACAGAGCTACGAGCAGTACTTC
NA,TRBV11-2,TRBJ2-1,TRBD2,CASSSPTRLAGGNEQFF,TGTGCCAGCAGCTCCCCCACTAGACTAGCGGGGGGTAATGAGCAGTTCTTC
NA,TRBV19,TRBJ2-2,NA,CASSIEPPGGGELFF,TGTGCCAGTAGTATAGAGCCACCAGGTGGCGGGGAGCTGTTTTTT
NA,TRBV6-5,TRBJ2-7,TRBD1,CASSYGQAAYEQYF,TGTGCCAGCAGTTACGGACAGGCAGCCTACGAGCAGTACTTC
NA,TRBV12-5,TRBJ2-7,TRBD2,CASARGEGEQYF,TGTGCTAGTGCCCGGGGGGAGGGCGAGCAGTACTTC
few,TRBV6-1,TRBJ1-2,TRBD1,CASSETGRYGYTF,TGTGCCAGCAGTGAGACAGGGAGGTATGGCTACACCTTC
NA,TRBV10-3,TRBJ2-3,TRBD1,CAISEAQPGQGQDTQYF,TGTGCCATCAGTGAGGCCCAACCGGGACAGGGTCAAGATACGCAGTATTTT
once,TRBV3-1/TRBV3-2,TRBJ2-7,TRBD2,CASSRSRTSDYEQYF,TGTGCCAGCAGCCGGTCGCGGACTAGCGATTACGAGCAGTACTTC
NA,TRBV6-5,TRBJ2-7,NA,CASSYSIAGTEQYF,TGTGCCAGCAGTTACTCGATTGCAGGGACCGAGCAGTACTTC
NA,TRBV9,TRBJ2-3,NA,CASSVRGSTDTQYF,TGTGCCAGCAGCGTCCGGGGCAGCACAGATACGCAGTATTTT
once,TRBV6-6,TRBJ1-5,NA,CASSLITGIYSNQPQHF,TGTGCCAGCAGTCTTATCACAGGGATTTATAGCAATCAGCCCCAGCATTTT
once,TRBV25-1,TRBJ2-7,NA,CASSEAPEAGPRYEQYF,TGTGCCAGCAGTGAGGCTCCCGAGGCAGGCCCCCGCTACGAGCAGTACTTC
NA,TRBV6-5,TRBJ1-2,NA,CASSYTVRGGDGYTF,TGTGCCAGCAGTTACACGGTCAGAGGGGGGGATGGCTACACCTTC
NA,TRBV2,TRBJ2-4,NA,CAPGSRANIQYF,TGTGCCCCCGGGAGCAGGGCGAACATTCAGTACTTC
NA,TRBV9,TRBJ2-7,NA,CASSGGGNEQYF,TGTGCCAGCAGCGGAGGGGGAAACGAGCAGTACTTC
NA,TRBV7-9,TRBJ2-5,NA,CASSLSTGLVLETQYF,TGTGCCAGCAGCTTGAGTACAGGGTTGGTTTTGGAGACCCAGTACTTC
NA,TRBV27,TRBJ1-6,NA,CASSSSTGGNSPLHF,NA
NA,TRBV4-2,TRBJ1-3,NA,CASSHEPGTGNTIYF,TGTGCCAGCAGCCATGAACCTGGCACTGGAAACACCATATATTTT
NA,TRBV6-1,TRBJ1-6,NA,CASSETVNSPLHF,TGTGCCAGCAGTGAGACAGTTAATTCACCCCTCCACTTT
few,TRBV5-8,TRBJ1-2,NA,CASSFTGVFNYGYTF,TGTGCCAGCAGCTTTACCGGGGTTTTTAACTATGGCTACACCTTC
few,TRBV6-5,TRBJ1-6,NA,CASSLSNSPLHF,TGTGCCAGCAGTTTATCCAATTCACCCCTCCACTTT
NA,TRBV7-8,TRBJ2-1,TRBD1,CASSYRDRGSEQFF,TGTGCCAGCAGCTACCGGGACAGGGGAAGTGAGCAGTTCTTC
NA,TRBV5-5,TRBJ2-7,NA,CASSLSLESYEQYF,TGTGCCAGCAGCTTGTCTCTGGAGTCCTACGAGCAGTACTTC
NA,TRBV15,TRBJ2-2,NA,CATSQRGPGTGELFF,TGTGCCACCAGCCAACGGGGTCCTGGGACCGGGGAGCTGTTTTTT
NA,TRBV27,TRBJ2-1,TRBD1,CASSLGQGWNNEQFF,TGTGCCAGCAGTTTGGGACAGGGTTGGAACAATGAGCAGTTCTTC
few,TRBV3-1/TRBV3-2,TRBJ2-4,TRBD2,CASSQAGGKNIQYF,TGTGCCAGCAGCCAAGCGGGGGGGAAAAACATTCAGTACTTC
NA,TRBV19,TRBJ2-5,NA,CASSSDRLETQYF,TGTGCCAGTAGTTCGGACCGTCTAGAGACCCAGTACTTC
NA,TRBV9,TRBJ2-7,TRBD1,CASKPQGARLPPPKYF,TGTGCCAGCAAACCACAGGGGGCGCGACTCCCGCCTCCGAAGTACTTC
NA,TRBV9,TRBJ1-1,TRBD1,CASSGQGNPEAFF,TGTGCCAGCAGCGGACAGGGTAACCCTGAAGCTTTCTTT
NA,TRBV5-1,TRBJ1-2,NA,CASSLSGIDYGYTF,TGCGCCAGCAGCTTGAGCGGGATAGACTATGGCTACACCTTC
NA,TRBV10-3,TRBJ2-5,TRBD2,CAISYGRGQETQYF,TGTGCCATCAGTTACGGGCGGGGGCAAGAGACCCAGTACTTC
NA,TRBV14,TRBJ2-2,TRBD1,CASSPAYKGAVRPGELFF,TGTGCCAGCAGCCCCGCATACAAGGGGGCAGTAAGGCCCGGGGAGCTGTTTTTT
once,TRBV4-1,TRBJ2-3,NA,CASSQESDLGDTQYF,TGCGCCAGCAGCCAAGAATCAGATCTTGGGGATACGCAGTATTTT
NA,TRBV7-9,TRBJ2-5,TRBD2,CASSVAGAFQETQYF,TGTGCCAGCAGCGTAGCGGGGGCCTTCCAAGAGACCCAGTACTTC